This TCR beta chain emerged from a study of cytomegalovirus exposure and HLA in healthy donors. The PCR ran on 60 Vbeta and 13 Jbeta primers. Using immunoSEQ multiplex PCR, the repertoire was profiled, and TCRdb retains in-frame clones only, with some absent. The sample data list fewer than 150,000 clones. Worth noting for this clone: Antigen specificity is unknown.

Study-level findings and limits: Reportedly, TCR beta sequences accurately predicted HLA-A and HLA-B alleles in most subjects.

Germline V CDR1 and CDR2: LGHNA, YNFKEQ. The CDR3 runs to 16 residues. Trimming shortened V by 0 bases and J by 4 bases, and 16 bases separated the two germline ends. This receptor was identified in a woman in her sixties or seventies in good health and CMV-seronegative. The V and J genes are TRBV4-2 and TRBJ2-7, with a possible D match to TRBD1 (5 bases). Sequencing was performed on PBMCs. DNA for the CDR3: TGTGCCAGCAGCCAAGATCAATCCGCTGGGGCGTACGAGCAGTACTTC. Translating it yields CASSQDQSAGAYEQYF.